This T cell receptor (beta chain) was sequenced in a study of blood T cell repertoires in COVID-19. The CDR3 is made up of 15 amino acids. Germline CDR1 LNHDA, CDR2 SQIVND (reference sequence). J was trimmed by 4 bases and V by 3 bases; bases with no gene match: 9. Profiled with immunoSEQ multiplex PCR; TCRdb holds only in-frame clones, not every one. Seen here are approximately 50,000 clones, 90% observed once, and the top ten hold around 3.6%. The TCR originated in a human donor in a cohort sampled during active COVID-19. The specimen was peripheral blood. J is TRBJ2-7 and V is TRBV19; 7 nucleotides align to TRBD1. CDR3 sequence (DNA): TGTGCCAGTAGTATTCAAGAGGGGGCGAGGTACGAGCAGTACTTC. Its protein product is CASSIQEGARYEQYF.